The entry below gives a single T cell receptor beta chain sequence along with its context. The target of this receptor is not known. No base quality information exists; no much larger clone differs at one position. TCRbeta CDR3 regions were amplified from genomic DNA by means of the immunoSEQ Assay, a bias-controlled multiplex PCR. Concerning the study's data processing: Nucleated cell counts per sample were estimated from amplification of reference gene primers within the assay. To quantify the absolute abundance of each unique TCRbeta CDR3 rearrangement, sequence reads were collapsed and filtered. For each sample, productive Simpson clonality was calculated as the square root of Simpson's diversity index across productive rearrangements. TCRdb carries this immuneACCESS record with in-frame sequences only. Its versions omit some clonotypes, under half of them owing to an unresolved V gene in the studies checked, with the rest unexplained. The D gene and trimming were derived from the DNA, and the V and J assignments and clone size from that table. The sample table records roughly 100,000 clones; roughly 86% of these occur just once. Of the sample, around 2.9% falls within the top ten clones.

This sample is drawn from a study of blood T cell repertoires in COVID-19 (dated by TCRdb to the early 2020s). Background on the whole study: Samples covering the acute and convalescent phases of COVID-19 were provided by collaborators in the United States, Italy and Spain. The material from the prospective study consisted of cDNA or gDNA derived from T cells, B-cell-depleted T cells, or PBMCs. The dataset comprised deeply sampled blood TCRbeta repertoires from subjects exposed to, actively infected with, or recovered from COVID-19. The repertoires were made available in a free public database intended to serve as a resource for research on the immune response to SARS-CoV-2. The samples were drawn from the first 160 participants of the ongoing ImmuneRACE study and from 950 to 1,500 subjects provided by 6 global collaborators. A de-identified subject ID, COVID-19 status, age in years and sex were almost always included in the sample metadata. Where available, HLA class I and class II types were obtained from metadata supplied by the sample provider rather than from assay-based typing.

Overall study results and their limits: How much clinical and demographic metadata was included differed by source and by participant, and the metadata was provided uncurated.

Whole blood was collected in K2EDTA tubes by collaborating institutions according to the institutions' own protocols. Collaborator samples were shipped for TCRbeta analysis as frozen whole blood, isolated PBMCs, or DNA extracted from either sample type. Input material: peripheral blood. This receptor was identified in a man aged 45 to 65 with active or convalescent COVID-19.

This receptor has the CDR3 CASSETGGTDTQYF. The DNA is as follows: TGTGCCAGCAGTGAGACAGGGGGCACAGATACGCAGTATTTT. The chain employs TRBV2 and TRBJ2-3; TRBD1 lines up with 8 middle nucleotides. The CDR3 contains 14 residues, cysteine and phenylalanine counted. Only CDR3 DNA is held: 42 bases, read in frame from base 1. The germline V and J ends show losses of 3 bases and 1 base respectively, and no gene match explains 0 bases of the junction. Taken from the germline V gene, the CDR1 and CDR2 loops are SNHLY and FYNNEI. The full variable domain, completed from the reference TRBV2 and TRBJ2-3 proteins outside the CDR3, reads EPEVTQTPSHQVTQMGQEVILRCVPISNHLYFYWYRQILGQKVEFLVSFYNNEISEKSEIFDDQFSVERPDGSNFTLKIRSTKLEDSAMYFCASSETGGTDTQYFGPGTRLTVL.